The 5 T cell receptor beta chains below come from one sample, sequenced in a study of blood T cell repertoires in COVID-19. This table comes from immunoSEQ multiplex PCR, and its TCRdb copy is limited to in-frame clones, with some not included. The sample lists 250,000 to 350,000 clones; about 81% were seen once. Sequenced input: peripheral blood. The receptors here all came from a human donor with COVID-19, enrolled during active disease. The donor label of this sample is uncertain.

The chain employs TRBV13 and TRBJ1-4; D is uncertain. The CDR3 totals 14 residues. CDR1 is PRHDT and CDR2 is FYEKMQ in the germline V gene (reference sequence). Trimming pared 2 bases from V and 8 bases from J, leaving 12 bases between. CDR3: CASSLLGSGEKLFF. The CDR3, as DNA: TGTGCCAGCAGCTTACTGGGATCGGGAGAAAAACTGTTTTTT.

The rearrangement links TRBV15 to TRBJ1-6; TRBD1 matches at 7 bases. V was pared by 3 bases and J by 10 bases, with 6 bases of the junction left unmatched. The CDR3 covers 14 residues. The germline gives CDR1 LNHNV, CDR2 YYDKDF (reference sequence). The DNA of the CDR3 is TGTGCCACCAGCAGCCAGCAGGGGGAATCACCCCTCCACTTT. Translating it yields CATSSQQGESPLHF.

This clone was counted once. The V gene is TRBV5-1, the J gene TRBJ2-7; possible D gene TRBD2, 5 bases. From germline, CDR1 is SGHRS and CDR2 YFSETQ. Between the trimmed V and J ends, which lost 0 bases and 5 bases, there was a span of 12 bases. The CDR3 has 14 amino acids. CDR3 sequence (DNA): TGCGCCAGCAGCTTGGTAGCGAGCTTCGACGAGCAGTACTTC. Its translation is CASSLVASFDEQYF.

This sequence joins TRBV29-1 and TRBJ2-1, with D unclear. Germline-derived CDR1 and CDR2 are SQVTM and ANQGSEA. Trimming shortened V by 6 bases and J by 4 bases, and 13 bases separated the two germline ends. The CDR3 runs 13 residues. The CDR3 protein is CSVALARYNEQFF. DNA for the CDR3: TGCAGCGTCGCCCTGGCCCGTTACAATGAGCAGTTCTTC.

This chain uses TRBV28 with TRBJ2-3; 7 bases map to TRBD2. The germline CDR1 and CDR2 sequences are MDHEN and SYDVKM. V trimming: 4 bases; J trimming: 6 bases; junction bases outside the gene matches: 13. The CDR3 length is 16 residues. CDR3 sequence reads: CASSSSGAGWGDTQYF. DNA of the CDR3: TGTGCCAGCAGTTCATCCGGAGCGGGATGGGGCGATACGCAGTATTTT.